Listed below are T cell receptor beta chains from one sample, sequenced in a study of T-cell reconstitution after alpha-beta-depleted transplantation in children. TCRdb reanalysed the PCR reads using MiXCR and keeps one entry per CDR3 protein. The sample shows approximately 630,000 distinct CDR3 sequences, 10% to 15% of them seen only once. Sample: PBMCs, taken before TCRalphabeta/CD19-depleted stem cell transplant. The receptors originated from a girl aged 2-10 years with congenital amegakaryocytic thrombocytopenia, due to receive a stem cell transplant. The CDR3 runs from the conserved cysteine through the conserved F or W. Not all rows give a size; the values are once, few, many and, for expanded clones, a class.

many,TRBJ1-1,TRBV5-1,CASSYGGAEDTEAFF
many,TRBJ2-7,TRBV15,CATSRDEGPGVSYEQYF
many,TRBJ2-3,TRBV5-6,CASSLLTSGAYTDTQYF
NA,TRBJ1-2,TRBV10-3,CAIVGVHGYTF
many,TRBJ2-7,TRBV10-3,CAISVTSVTPVEQYF
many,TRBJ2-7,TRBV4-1,CASSQVRSSPSYEQYF
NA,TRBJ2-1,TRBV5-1,CASSLDPLAGGYNEQFF
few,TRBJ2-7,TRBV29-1,CSALVPGSSYEQYF
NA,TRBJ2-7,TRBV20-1,CSARYGGTAPRLGEQYF
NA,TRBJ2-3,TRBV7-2,CASSLEAGRLDTQYF
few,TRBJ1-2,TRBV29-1,CSAMTGDYTF
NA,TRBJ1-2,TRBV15,CATSPGWDGPRYTF
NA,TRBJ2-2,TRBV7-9,CASNSRGPHTGELFF
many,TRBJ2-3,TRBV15,CATSRDCGGRPTNSSTDTQYF
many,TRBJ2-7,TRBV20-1,CSAGSYSYEQYF
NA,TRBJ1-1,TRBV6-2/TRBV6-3,CASSWSWTDMNTEAFF
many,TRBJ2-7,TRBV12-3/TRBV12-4,CASSFTMGPREQYF
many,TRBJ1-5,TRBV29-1,CSVGTGNQPQHF
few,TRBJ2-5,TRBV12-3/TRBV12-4,CASSAPRYQETQYF
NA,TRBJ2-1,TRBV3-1,CASSQGVLSFVGNEQFF
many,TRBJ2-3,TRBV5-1,CASSILAGSTDTQYF
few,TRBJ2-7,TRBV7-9,CASTTTLPGQGVYEQYF
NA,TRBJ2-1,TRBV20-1,CSASTGIDEQFF
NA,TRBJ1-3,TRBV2,CASRGQGLVYF
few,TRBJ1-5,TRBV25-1,CALTAGVRGGNQPQHF
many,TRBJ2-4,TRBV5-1,CASSFQGRLQNIQYF
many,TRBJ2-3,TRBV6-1,CASRGTSGTDTQYF
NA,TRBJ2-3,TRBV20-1,CSARVPSTDTQYF
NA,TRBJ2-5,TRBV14,CASSQDRREGKTQYF
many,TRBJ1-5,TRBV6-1,CASSTGQHQPQHF
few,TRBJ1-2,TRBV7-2,CASSLGLTGPTNYGYTF
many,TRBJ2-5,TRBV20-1,CSSIGWRETQYF
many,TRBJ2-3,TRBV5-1,CASSQREGHTDTQYF
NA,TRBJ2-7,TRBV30,CAWSVQGTDEQYF
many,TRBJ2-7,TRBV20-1,CSAVRGTPTAYEQYF
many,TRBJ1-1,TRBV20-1,CSAAIWGNTEAFF
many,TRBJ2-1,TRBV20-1,CSATSGRLGMSEQFF
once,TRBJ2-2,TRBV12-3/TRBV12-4,CASRMNSARSGELFF
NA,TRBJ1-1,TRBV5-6,CASSLARDRGTEAFF
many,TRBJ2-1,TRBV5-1,CASSPTGSYNEQFF
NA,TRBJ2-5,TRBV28,CASGTVQESQYF
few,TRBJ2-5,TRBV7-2,CASSLERVVGQETQYF
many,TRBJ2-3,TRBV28,CASTQAGLSSEDTQYF